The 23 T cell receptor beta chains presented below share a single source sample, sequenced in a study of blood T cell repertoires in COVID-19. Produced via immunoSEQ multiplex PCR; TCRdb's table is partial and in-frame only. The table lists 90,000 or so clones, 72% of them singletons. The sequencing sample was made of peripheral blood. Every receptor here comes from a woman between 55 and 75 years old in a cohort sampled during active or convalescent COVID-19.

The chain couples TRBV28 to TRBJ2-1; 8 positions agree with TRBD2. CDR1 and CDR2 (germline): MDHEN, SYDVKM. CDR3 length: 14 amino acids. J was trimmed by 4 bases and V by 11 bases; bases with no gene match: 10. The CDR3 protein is CAVLERGTYNEQFF. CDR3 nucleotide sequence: TGTGCCGTACTCGAGCGGGGGACGTACAATGAGCAGTTCTTC.

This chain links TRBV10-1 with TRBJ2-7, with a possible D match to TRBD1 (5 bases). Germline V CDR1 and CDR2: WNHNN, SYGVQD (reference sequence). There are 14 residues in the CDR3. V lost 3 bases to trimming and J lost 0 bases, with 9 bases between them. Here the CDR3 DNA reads TGCGCCAGCAGTGAACAGGCAGACTCCTACGAGCAGTACTTC. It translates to CASSEQADSYEQYF.

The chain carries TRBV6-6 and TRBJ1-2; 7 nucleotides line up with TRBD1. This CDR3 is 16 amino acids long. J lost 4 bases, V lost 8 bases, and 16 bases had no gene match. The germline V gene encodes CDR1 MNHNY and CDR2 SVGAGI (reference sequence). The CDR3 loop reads CASLSPRTGESYGYTF. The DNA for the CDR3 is TGTGCCAGCTTATCCCCGAGGACAGGTGAATCCTATGGCTACACCTTC.

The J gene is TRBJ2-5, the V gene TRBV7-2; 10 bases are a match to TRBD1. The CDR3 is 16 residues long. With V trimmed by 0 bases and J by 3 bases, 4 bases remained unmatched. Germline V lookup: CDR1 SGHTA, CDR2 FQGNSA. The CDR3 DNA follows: TGTGCCAGCAGCTTAGCCCGGGACAGGGGAAAAGAGACCCAGTACTTC. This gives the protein CASSLARDRGKETQYF.

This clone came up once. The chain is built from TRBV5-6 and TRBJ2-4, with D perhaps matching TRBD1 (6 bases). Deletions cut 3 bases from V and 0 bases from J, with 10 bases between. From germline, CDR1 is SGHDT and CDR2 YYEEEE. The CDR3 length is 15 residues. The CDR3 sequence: CASSSSGVAKNIQYF. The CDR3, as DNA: TGTGCCAGCAGCTCTTCAGGGGTAGCCAAAAACATTCAGTACTTC.

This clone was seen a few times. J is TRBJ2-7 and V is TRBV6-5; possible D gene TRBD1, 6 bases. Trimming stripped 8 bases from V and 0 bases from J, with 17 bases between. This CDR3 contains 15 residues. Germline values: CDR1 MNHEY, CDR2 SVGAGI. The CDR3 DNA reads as TGTGCCAGCGGAGCAGGGGCGAGGGTCTCCTACGAGCAGTACTTC. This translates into CASGAGARVSYEQYF.

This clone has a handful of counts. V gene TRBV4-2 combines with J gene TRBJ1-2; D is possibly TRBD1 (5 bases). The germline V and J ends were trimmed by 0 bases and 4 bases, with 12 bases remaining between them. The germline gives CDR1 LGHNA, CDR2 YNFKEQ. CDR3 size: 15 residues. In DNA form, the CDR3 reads TGTGCCAGCAGCCAAGATCTCGACGGGGGCTATGGCTACACCTTC. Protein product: CASSQDLDGGYGYTF.

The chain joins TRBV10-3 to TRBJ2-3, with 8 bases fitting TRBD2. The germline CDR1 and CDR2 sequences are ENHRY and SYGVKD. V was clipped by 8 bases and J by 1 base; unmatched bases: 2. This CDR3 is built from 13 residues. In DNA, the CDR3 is TGTGCCATCGGTAGCGGGGGCACAGATACGCAGTATTTT. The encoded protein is CAIGSGGTDTQYF.

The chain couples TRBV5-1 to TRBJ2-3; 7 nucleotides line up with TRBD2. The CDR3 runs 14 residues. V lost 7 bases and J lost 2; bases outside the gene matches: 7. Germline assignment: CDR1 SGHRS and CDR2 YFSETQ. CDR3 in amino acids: CASGSRGDTDTQYF. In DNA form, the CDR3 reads TGCGCCAGCGGTTCCCGGGGGGACACAGATACGCAGTATTTT.

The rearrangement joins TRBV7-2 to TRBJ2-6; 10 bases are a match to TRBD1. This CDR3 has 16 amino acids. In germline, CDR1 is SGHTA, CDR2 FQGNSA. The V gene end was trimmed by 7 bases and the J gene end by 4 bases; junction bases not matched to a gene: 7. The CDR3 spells CASKRQGAAGANVLTF. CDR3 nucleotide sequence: TGTGCCAGCAAACGACAGGGGGCAGCGGGGGCCAACGTCCTGACTTTC.

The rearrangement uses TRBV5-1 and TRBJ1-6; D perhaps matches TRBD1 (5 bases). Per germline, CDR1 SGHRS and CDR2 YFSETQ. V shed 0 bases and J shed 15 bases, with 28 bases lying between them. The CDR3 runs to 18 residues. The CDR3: CASSLGPPLGGVTSGLHF. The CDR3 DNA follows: TGCGCCAGCAGCTTGGGCCCCCCATTGGGGGGGGTGACTTCGGGCCTCCACTTT.

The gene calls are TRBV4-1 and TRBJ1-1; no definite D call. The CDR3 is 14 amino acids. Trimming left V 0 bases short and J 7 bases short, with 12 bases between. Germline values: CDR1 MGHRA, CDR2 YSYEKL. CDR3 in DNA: TGCGCCAGCAGCCAAGACATTACACCCCGTGAAGCTTTCTTT. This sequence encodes CASSQDITPREAFF.

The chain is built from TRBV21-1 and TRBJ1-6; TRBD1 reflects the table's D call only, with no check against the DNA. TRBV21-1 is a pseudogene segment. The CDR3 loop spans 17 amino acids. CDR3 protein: CASSAQEPGQVNSPLHF. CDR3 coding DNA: TGTGCCAGCAGCGCCCAGGAACCGGGACAGGTTAATTCACCCCTCCACTTT.

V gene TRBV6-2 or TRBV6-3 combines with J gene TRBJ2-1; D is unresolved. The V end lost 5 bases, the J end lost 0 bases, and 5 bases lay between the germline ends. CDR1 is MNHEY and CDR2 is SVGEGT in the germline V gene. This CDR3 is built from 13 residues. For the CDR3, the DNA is TGTGCCAGCAGTGAGGTCTCCTACAATGAGCAGTTCTTC. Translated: CASSEVSYNEQFF.

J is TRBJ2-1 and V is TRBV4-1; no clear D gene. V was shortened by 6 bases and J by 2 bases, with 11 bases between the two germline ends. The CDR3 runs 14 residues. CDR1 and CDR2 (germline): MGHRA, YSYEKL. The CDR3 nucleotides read TGCGCCAGCAGTCGATTTACAGCCTACAATGAGCAGTTCTTC. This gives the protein CASSRFTAYNEQFF.

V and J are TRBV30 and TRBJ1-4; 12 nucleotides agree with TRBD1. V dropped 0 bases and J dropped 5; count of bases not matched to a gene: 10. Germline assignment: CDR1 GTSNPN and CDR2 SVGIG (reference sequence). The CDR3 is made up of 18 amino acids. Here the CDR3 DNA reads TGTGCCTGGAGTGTACGGGCCTTGGGACAGGGGGCGAATGAAAAACTGTTTTTT. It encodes CAWSVRALGQGANEKLFF.

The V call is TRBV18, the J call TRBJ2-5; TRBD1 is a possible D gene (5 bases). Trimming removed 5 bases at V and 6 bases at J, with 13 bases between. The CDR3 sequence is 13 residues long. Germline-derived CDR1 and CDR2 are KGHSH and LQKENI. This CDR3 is CASSTSQGKTQYF. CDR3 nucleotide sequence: TGTGCCAGCTCAACGAGTCAGGGAAAGACCCAGTACTTC. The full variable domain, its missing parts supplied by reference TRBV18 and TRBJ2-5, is NAGVMQNPRHLVRRRGQEARLRCSPMKGHSHVYWYRQLPEEGLKFMVYLQKENIIDESGMPKERFSAEFPKEGPSILRIQQVVRGDSAAYFCASSTSQGKTQYFGPGTRLLVL.

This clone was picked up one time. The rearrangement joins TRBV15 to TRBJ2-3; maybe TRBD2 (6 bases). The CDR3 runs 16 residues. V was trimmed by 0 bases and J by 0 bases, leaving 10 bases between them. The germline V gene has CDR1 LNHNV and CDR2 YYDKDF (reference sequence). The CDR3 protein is CATSRERGASTDTQYF. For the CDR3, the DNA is TGTGCCACCAGCAGAGAACGCGGGGCTAGCACAGATACGCAGTATTTT.

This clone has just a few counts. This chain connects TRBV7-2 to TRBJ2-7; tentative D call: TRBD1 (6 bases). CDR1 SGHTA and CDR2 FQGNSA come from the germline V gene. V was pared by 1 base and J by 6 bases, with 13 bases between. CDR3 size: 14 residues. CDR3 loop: CASSLDQGWGEQYF. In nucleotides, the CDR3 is TGTGCCAGCAGCTTAGATCAGGGGTGGGGCGAGCAGTACTTC.

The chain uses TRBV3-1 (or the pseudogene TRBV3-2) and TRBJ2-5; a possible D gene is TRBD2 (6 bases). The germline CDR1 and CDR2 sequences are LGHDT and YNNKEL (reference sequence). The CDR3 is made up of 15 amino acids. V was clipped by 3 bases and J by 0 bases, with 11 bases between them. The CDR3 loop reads CASSQPWTNQETQYF. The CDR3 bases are TGTGCCAGCAGCCAGCCCTGGACTAACCAAGAGACCCAGTACTTC.

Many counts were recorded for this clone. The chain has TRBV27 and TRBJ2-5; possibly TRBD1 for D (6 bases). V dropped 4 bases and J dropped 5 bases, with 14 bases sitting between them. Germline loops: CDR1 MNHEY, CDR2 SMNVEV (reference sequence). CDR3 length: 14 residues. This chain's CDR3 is CASSSTGKSETQYF. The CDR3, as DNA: TGTGCCAGCAGTTCTACAGGGAAGTCGGAGACCCAGTACTTC.

CDR3 amino acids: CASSWQGGTGELFF. CDR3 in DNA: TGTGCCAGCAGCTGGCAGGGGGGCACCGGGGAGCTGTTTTTT. The chain uses TRBV11-3 and TRBJ2-2; D is perhaps TRBD1 (7 bases). Germline V CDR1 and CDR2: SGHNT, YENEEA. This CDR3 comprises 14 residues. The germline V and J ends were trimmed by 4 bases and 4 bases, with 10 bases remaining between them.

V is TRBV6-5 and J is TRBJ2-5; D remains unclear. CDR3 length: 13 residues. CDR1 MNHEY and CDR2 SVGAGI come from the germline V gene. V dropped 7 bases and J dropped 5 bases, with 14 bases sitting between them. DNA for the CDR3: TGTGCCAGCACCCCCGCCAAACGGGAGACCCAGTACTTC. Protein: CASTPAKRETQYF.